This T cell receptor (beta chain) was sequenced during a study of spatial heterogeneity in lung cancer. Study-wide context: Detection consistently yielded more beta chains than alpha chains. Overall study findings and caveats: Blood contained ubiquitous expanded tumor TCRs more at resection than at follow-up.

Carried by each TCR cDNA molecule was a unique molecular identifier. In TCRdb, the 5' RACE reads were re-called with MiXCR into one record per CDR3 protein. Of 48,000 or so distinct CDR3 sequences detected, approximately 5% appear once; the ten largest clones hold roughly 11%. From germline, CDR1 is SNHLY and CDR2 FYNNEI. This CDR3 is built from 12 residues. The germline V and J ends were trimmed by 3 bases and 4 bases, with 6 bases remaining between them. This clonotype was found many times. Its target is not known. The time point was: sample taken at primary tumor resection. Sequencing covered unsorted whole RNA taken from tumor, nontumor lung or frozen PBMC.

The receptor comes from a male donor with early-stage non-small cell lung cancer. The chain joins TRBV2 to TRBJ1-1; the D gene is possibly TRBD1 (5 bases). The source material was PBMCs, sampled at surgery. The DNA for the CDR3 is TGTGCCAGCAGTGACAGGGTCACTGAAGCTTTCTTT. Encoded protein: CASSDRVTEAFF.